The 12 T cell receptor beta chains listed next were all sequenced from one sample in a study of cytomegalovirus exposure and HLA in healthy donors. It was with 60 Vbeta and 13 Jbeta primers that the PCR ran. Profiled with immunoSEQ multiplex PCR; TCRdb holds only in-frame clones, not every one. Among some 130,000 clones listed, 65% to 70% were seen once. The source material was PBMCs. These receptor sequences come from a human donor in good health.

The chain combines TRBV29-1 with TRBJ2-1; D gene unclear. Trimming cost V 1 base and J 2 bases, with 9 bases left between them. This CDR3 is built from 14 residues. Per germline, CDR1 SQVTM and CDR2 ANQGSEA. The CDR3 coding sequence is TGCAGCGTTGAAGCTTCGCGGACCTACAATGAGCAGTTCTTC. Protein product: CSVEASRTYNEQFF.

This chain uses TRBV7-3 with TRBJ2-5; 11 bases agree with TRBD2. This CDR3 spans 15 amino acids. CDR1 and CDR2 from the germline V gene are SGHTA and FQGTGA. The V gene end was trimmed by 3 bases and the J gene end by 2 bases; junction bases not matched to a gene: 2. The CDR3 here is CASSLGLAEQETQYF. The CDR3 nucleotides read TGTGCCAGCAGCTTGGGACTAGCGGAACAAGAGACCCAGTACTTC.

The chain has TRBV7-3 and TRBJ1-5; perhaps TRBD1 as D (5 bases). V lost 2 bases to trimming and J lost 5 bases, with 7 bases between them. There are 13 residues in the CDR3. Per germline, CDR1 SGHTA and CDR2 FQGTGA. The CDR3 coding sequence is TGTGCCAGCAGCTTATCGGGGGATCAGCCCCAGCATTTT. Translating it yields CASSLSGDQPQHF.

J is TRBJ2-7 and V is TRBV28; 7 bases match TRBD1. Germline V gene lookup returns CDR1 MDHEN and CDR2 SYDVKM. This CDR3 has 15 residues. Trimming cost V 6 bases and J 2 bases; bases outside gene matches: 10. The CDR3 here is CASRQGRPATYEQYF. The DNA for the CDR3 is TGTGCCAGCAGACAGGGGCGGCCGGCTACCTACGAGCAGTACTTC.

This clone is a singleton in its sample. The gene calls are TRBV9 and TRBJ2-2, with 9 bases lining up with TRBD2. Germline V lookup: CDR1 SGDLS, CDR2 YYNGEE. The length of the CDR3 is 19 residues. Unmatched junction bases numbered 14, after V lost 0 bases and J lost 5 bases. CDR3 region: CASSVVGTSQSGGTGELFF. The CDR3 DNA is TGTGCCAGCAGCGTAGTAGGGACTAGCCAGTCGGGGGGGACCGGGGAGCTGTTTTTT.

There are a few counts of this clone. This chain links TRBV10-3 with TRBJ2-7, with TRBD1 identical over 9 bases. Germline assignment: CDR1 ENHRY and CDR2 SYGVKD. V trimming: 3 bases; J trimming: 4 bases; junction bases outside the gene matches: 16. The CDR3 has 18 amino acids. The DNA of the CDR3 is TGTGCCATCAGTGACCACCCCCCCGGACAGGGGTTGTCGTACGAGCAGTACTTC. It encodes CAISDHPPGQGLSYEQYF.

The chain is built from TRBV11-2 and TRBJ2-2, with D possibly being TRBD1 (7 bases). The CDR3 runs 15 residues. V was cut by 5 bases and J by 7 bases, with 17 bases left in between. Germline V gene sequence: CDR1 SGHAT, CDR2 FQNNGV. The CDR3 nucleotides are TGTGCCAGCAGCATAACGGCAGGGGGGATCGGGGAGCTGTTTTTT. As protein: CASSITAGGIGELFF.

Notes on this clone: A junction end diverges from the germline sequence, so it may reflect a read error. This sequence joins TRBV7-7 and TRBJ1-3; the D gene is possibly TRBD1 (5 bases). The germline gives CDR1 SSHAT, CDR2 FNYEAQ (reference sequence). This CDR3 is built from 14 residues. CDR3 sequence: CASSPDSSGNTIYF. CDR3 bases: TGTGCTAGCAGCCCAGACAGTTCTGGAAACACCATATATTTT.

This chain links TRBV6-1 with TRBJ2-7, with 9 bases matching TRBD1. CDR3 length: 15 residues. The J segment lost 2 bases and the V segment lost 4 bases, leaving 6 bases of the junction unmatched. Germline V gene lookup returns CDR1 MNHNS and CDR2 SASEGT. The CDR3 DNA sequence: TGTGCCAGCAGTGGAGGGGGACAGGGAACCTACGAGCAGTACTTC. This gives the protein CASSGGGQGTYEQYF.

This clone was seen a handful of times. The CDR3 sequence: CASSPMRAGAGEQFF. CDR3 coding DNA: TGTGCCAGCAGCCCCATGCGGGCGGGAGCCGGTGAGCAGTTCTTC. The chain has TRBV9 and TRBJ2-1; TRBD2 agrees at 7 bases. The CDR3 is 15 residues long. Germline V gene sequence: CDR1 SGDLS, CDR2 YYNGEE. With V trimmed by 4 bases and J by 9 bases, 13 bases remained unmatched.

The chain couples TRBV7-6 to TRBJ2-3; 8 bases are shared with TRBD1. CDR3 length: 14 amino acids. Germline loops: CDR1 SGHVS, CDR2 FNYEAQ. Trimming took 4 bases from V and 6 from J; bases not matched to a gene: 6. CDR3 bases: TGTGCCAGCAGCTACGGGACAGGATTCGATACGCAGTATTTT. Translated: CASSYGTGFDTQYF.

V and J are TRBV7-9 and TRBJ2-3, with D unresolved. Looked up from germline, CDR1 is SEHNR and CDR2 is FQNEAQ (reference sequence). The germline V and J ends were trimmed by 2 bases and 0 bases, with 6 bases remaining between them. This CDR3 comprises 14 residues. This chain's CDR3 is CASSLYGSTDTQYF. The CDR3 DNA sequence: TGTGCCAGCAGCTTATACGGGAGCACAGATACGCAGTATTTT.